This T cell receptor beta chain was retrieved from a study of human T cells and chemical hapten exposure. Overall study results and limits: There was alopecia in the donors, so their immune response may differ from that of healthy people. Sensitizing to DPC left TCRs with a frequency above 1 in 1000 unaltered.

Only a few counts were recorded for this clonotype. Its antigen is as yet unknown. Under the authors' procedure: A typical sample had 93,000 or so TCRs, with about 23,224 to 690,600 overall. TCRdb called the RACE reads again in MiXCR, with one record for every CDR3 protein. These V and J calls rely on TCRdb rather than the paper's analysis. The data show some 89,000 distinct CDR3 sequences, with about 28% seen just once and around a tenth held by the top ten. CDR1 is DFQATT, CDR2 SNEGSKA, per germline (reference sequence). The CDR3 sequence is 15 residues long. Losses at the gene ends were 7 bases for V and 0 bases for J; bases not matched to a gene: 10. Documented time point: patch test 3, about 24 weeks after DPC sensitization. Noted treatment: therapeutic diphenylcyclopropenone sensitization with weekly scalp DPC.

The chain joins TRBV20-1 to TRBJ2-7, with TRBD2 identical over 9 bases. This sample comprised whole blood, obtained in connection with sensitization to the hapten diphenylcyclopropenone (DPC). The TCR was taken from a man aged 40-50 years with alopecia areata. Some clones in this sample may be carry-over from other donors' samples. The CDR3: CSVSELAGFSYEQYF. For the CDR3, the DNA is TGCAGTGTCAGCGAACTAGCGGGTTTCTCCTACGAGCAGTACTTC.